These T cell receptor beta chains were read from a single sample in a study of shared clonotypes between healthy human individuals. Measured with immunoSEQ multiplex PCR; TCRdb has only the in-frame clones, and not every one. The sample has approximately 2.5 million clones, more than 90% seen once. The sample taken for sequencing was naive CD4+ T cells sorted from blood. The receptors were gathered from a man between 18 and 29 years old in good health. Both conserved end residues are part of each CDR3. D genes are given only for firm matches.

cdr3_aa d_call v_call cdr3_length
CASSSSDRGGNTIYF TRBD1 TRBV6-5 15
CAWSGLGGQPQHF - TRBV30 13
CASSLAFGGNSPLHF - TRBV5-6 15
CASSQDRAPKIYGYTF - TRBV4-3 16
CASSPYSSGTYTF - TRBV28 13
CASSYTGRGYTF - TRBV28 12
CASSPTGWLYEQYF TRBD1 TRBV27 14
CASSQDYALQPAFF - TRBV4-3 14
CASSPSEGAYEQYF TRBD1 TRBV27 14
CASGLAGGPETQYF TRBD2 TRBV2 14
CASGLVLPGRNTEAFF - TRBV12-5 16
CASSRISGPTYNEQFF - TRBV11-2 16
CASGFTGEATYEQYF - TRBV11-1 15
CATSTFQGSEQYF - TRBV15 13
CASSQETATYGYTF - TRBV4-1 14
CASSEESTGELFF - TRBV10-1 13
CATAVAAEAEAFF - TRBV10-3 13
CAISGTSGPYEQYF TRBD2 TRBV10-3 14
CASTPGLAGEAQYF TRBD2 TRBV2 14
CASSLTGVTTDTQYF - TRBV7-3 15
CAISLGQSSGNTIYF - TRBV10-3 15
CASSLGGIALRNYGYTF - TRBV28 17
CASSEWTTGNEQFF - TRBV10-2 14
CASSEGGSGRGYNEQFF TRBD2 TRBV10-1 17
CGADDGISGNTIYF - TRBV2 14
CASSQGYYGYTF - TRBV14 12
CASSFSGTSYNEQFF TRBD2 TRBV5-1 15
CATSRDDFFRSSYNEQFF - TRBV15 18
CASSLGHSQETQYF - TRBV7-9 14
CAWSRARGISDDEAFF TRBD1 TRBV30 16
CASSLRQGIHEAFF TRBD1 TRBV5-8 14
CASSFPGIGNQPQHF - TRBV28 15
CASSLNQGETNEKLFF - TRBV5-1 16
CASSIGTGGSYEQYF TRBD1 TRBV19 15
CASSYSGINTGELFF - TRBV6-6 15
CASSQGQGDGPQHF TRBD1 TRBV2 14
CASSASETFGNTIYF - TRBV9 15
CAISISGEYEQYF - TRBV10-3 13
CASSLAPGLAGGSGSYEQYF TRBD2 TRBV7-6 20
CASSLDRKYEQYF - TRBV5-1 13
CAISEIAGPSGYTF - TRBV10-3 14
CASSLVGGPNYGYTF - TRBV5-8 15
CASRRGESSYNEQFF TRBD2 TRBV5-1 15
CSVAQGYEQYF - TRBV29-1 11
CASSLPSRPQHF - TRBV28 12
CASSIQGMDYGYTF - TRBV19 14
CASSLGRRVVYNEQFF - TRBV28 16
CSVGPGQGNTEAFF TRBD1 TRBV29-1 14
CAISVGPNTEAFF - TRBV10-3 13
CASSSTTGGITIQYF TRBD1 TRBV18 15
CASYSGQGGTDTQYF TRBD1 TRBV18 15
CSVAGQLQETQYF - TRBV29-1 13
CASSPGAGMADTQYF - TRBV5-4 15
CASSDRAREKLFF TRBD1 TRBV6-5 13
CASSIDPGGRGTGELFF - TRBV19 17
CASSETLLVNQPQHF - TRBV6-1 15
CASSYSPLNTGELFF - TRBV6-6 15
CASSPYRGMTGANVLTF TRBD1 TRBV4-3 17
CAISHPAGAGSKQETQYF TRBD2 TRBV10-3 18
CASSESKVGQYF - TRBV10-1 12